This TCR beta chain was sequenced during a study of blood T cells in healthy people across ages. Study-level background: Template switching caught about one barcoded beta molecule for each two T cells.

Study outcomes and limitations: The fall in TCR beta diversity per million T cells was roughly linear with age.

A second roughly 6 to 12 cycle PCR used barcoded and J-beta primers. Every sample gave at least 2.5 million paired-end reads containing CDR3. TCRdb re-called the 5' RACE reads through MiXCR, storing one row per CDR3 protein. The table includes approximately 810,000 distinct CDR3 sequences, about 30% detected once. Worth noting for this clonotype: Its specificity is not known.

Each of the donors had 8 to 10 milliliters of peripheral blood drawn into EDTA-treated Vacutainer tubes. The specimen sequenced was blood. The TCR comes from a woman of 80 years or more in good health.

CDR3 in amino acids: CASSQDGPYNSPLHF. CDR3 nucleotides: TGTGCCAGCAGCCAAGACGGACCCTATAATTCACCCCTCCACTTT. The chain combines TRBV14 with TRBJ1-6; D not resolved. V was trimmed by 0 bases and J by 2 bases, leaving 5 bases between them. The CDR3 is 15 amino acids. The germline CDR1 and CDR2 sequences are SGHDN and FVKESK.